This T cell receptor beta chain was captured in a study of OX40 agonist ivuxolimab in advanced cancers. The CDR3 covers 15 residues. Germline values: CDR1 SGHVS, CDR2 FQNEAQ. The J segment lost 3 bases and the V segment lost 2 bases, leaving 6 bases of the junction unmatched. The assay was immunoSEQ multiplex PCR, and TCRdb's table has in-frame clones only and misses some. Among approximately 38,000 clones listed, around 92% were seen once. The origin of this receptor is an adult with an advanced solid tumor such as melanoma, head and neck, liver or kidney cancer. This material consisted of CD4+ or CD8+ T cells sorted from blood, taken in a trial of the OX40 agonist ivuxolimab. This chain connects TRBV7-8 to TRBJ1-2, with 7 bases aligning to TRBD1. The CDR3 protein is CASSLNRGLDYGYTF. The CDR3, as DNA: TGTGCCAGCAGCTTAAATAGGGGGCTGGACTATGGCTACACCTTC.